This is a list of T cell receptor beta chains from one sample in a study of cytomegalovirus exposure and HLA in healthy donors. The table came from immunoSEQ multiplex PCR; TCRdb's copy has only in-frame clones and leaves some out. The sample contains about 170,000 clones, roughly three quarters of which appear only once. Sequencing used PBMCs. These TCRs come from a man in his forties or fifties in good health and CMV-seropositive. Both conserved end residues are part of each CDR3. The D gene is left open where the match is weak. Size tells how often a clone was seen (once, few, many) or the class of an expanded clone, and some rows leave it out.

.	TRBD2	TRBJ2-1	TRBV5-4	CASSSRGSSYNEQFF	TGTGCCAGCAGCTCGCGGGGGAGCTCCTACAATGAGCAGTTCTTC
once	.	TRBJ1-1	TRBV19	CASSIESRGGTEAFF	TGTGCCAGTAGTATAGAAAGCAGGGGCGGCACTGAAGCTTTCTTT
.	.	TRBJ1-1	TRBV19	CASSIGPGGAEAFF	TGTGCCAGTAGTATAGGACCGGGAGGGGCTGAAGCTTTCTTT
.	.	TRBJ2-3	TRBV7-9	CASSRLGGRTDTQYF	TGTGCCAGCAGCCGGTTGGGCGGGCGCACAGATACGCAGTATTTT
.	TRBD1	TRBJ1-1	TRBV5-4	CASSPEAQGLTQAFF	TGTGCCAGCAGCCCGGAGGCACAGGGGCTAACCCAAGCTTTCTTT
.	TRBD2	TRBJ2-5	TRBV5-6	CASKRTRPGETQYF	TGTGCCAGCAAAAGGACTAGGCCGGGCGAGACCCAGTACTTC
.	TRBD1	TRBJ2-7	TRBV19	CASTPGQGFYEQYF	TGTGCCAGTACTCCGGGACAGGGCTTTTACGAGCAGTACTTC
.	TRBD2	TRBJ2-2	TRBV15	CATAAGGRTGELFF	TGTGCCACGGCTGCGGGGGGCAGGACCGGGGAGCTGTTTTTT
.	.	TRBJ1-1	TRBV5-6	CASSPGGGTEAFF	TGTGCCAGCAGCCCGGGAGGGGGAACTGAAGCTTTCTTT
.	.	TRBJ1-2	TRBV2	CASSVEANYGYTF	TGTGCCAGCAGTGTGGAGGCTAACTATGGCTACACCTTC